The clone carrying this TCR beta chain was detected many times. Any symptoms of ophthalmopathy came after the first hyperthyroidism diagnosis, from which the blood sample dates. Fresh 10 ml peripheral blood yielded PBMCs. The data stem from a study of T cells in Graves' hyperthyroidism and ophthalmopathy. V was trimmed by 5 bases and J by 3 bases, leaving 17 bases between them. CDR3 length equals 15 residues. Germline V lookup: CDR1 SEHNR, CDR2 FQNEAQ (reference sequence). The CDR3 regions of TCR beta were amplified from RNA transcripts. The TCR CDR3 was amplified in a first-round RT-PCR using the HTBI primer set. One entry per CDR3 protein results from TCRdb running MiXCR on the multiplex PCR reads. Found here are a few hundred thousand distinct CDR3 sequences, 15% to 18% of them singletons; the top ten hold about 27%.

This chain links TRBV7-9 with TRBJ2-7, with D perhaps TRBD1 or TRBD2 (5 bases each). Input material: blood. This receptor was identified in a woman under 30 with Graves' hyperthyroidism that later progressed to Graves' ophthalmopathy. The CDR3 loop reads CASSQGPGRNYEQYF. CDR3 bases: TGTGCCAGCAGCCAGGGACCGGGGCGAAACTACGAGCAGTACTTC.